What follows describes a single TCR beta chain. The sample is drawn from a study of cytomegalovirus exposure and HLA in healthy donors. The CDR3 extends over 15 amino acids. Trimming stripped 5 bases from V and 3 bases from J, with 14 bases between. Germline V gene sequence: CDR1 MNHEY, CDR2 SMNVEV (reference sequence). A multiplex PCR was run with 60 Vbeta primers and 13 Jbeta primers. Data came from immunoSEQ multiplex PCR; TCRdb stores just in-frame clones and leaves some out. The sample gives approximately 160,000 clones, 65% to 70% of which show up once; around 4% is in the top ten. The V gene is TRBV27, the J gene TRBJ2-4; D is unclear. Sequencing was done on a sample of PBMCs. The source is a woman aged 18-30 years in good health and CMV-seropositive. Here the CDR3 reads CASSVRSTGKNIQYF. CDR3 nucleotides: TGTGCCAGCAGTGTTAGGAGCACGGGCAAAAACATTCAGTACTTC.